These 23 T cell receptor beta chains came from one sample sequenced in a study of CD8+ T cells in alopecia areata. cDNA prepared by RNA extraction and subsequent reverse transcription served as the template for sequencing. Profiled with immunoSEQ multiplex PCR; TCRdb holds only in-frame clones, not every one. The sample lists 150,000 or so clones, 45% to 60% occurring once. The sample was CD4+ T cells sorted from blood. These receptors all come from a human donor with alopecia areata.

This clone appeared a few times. The CDR3 loop reads CSVEGQLEAFF. CDR3 nucleotide sequence: TGCAGCGTTGAAGGACAGCTTGAAGCTTTCTTT. The chain has TRBV29-1 and TRBJ1-1; TRBD1 is a possible D gene (5 bases). V gave up 1 base and J gave up 7 bases, with 7 bases separating them. This CDR3 has 11 amino acids. The germline gives CDR1 SQVTM, CDR2 ANQGSEA.

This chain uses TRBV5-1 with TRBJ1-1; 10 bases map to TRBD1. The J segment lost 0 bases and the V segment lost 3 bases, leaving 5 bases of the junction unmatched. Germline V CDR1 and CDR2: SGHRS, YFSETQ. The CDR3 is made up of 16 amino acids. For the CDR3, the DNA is TGCGCCAGCAGCTCTCGGACAGGGGGAATGAACACTGAAGCTTTCTTT. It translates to CASSSRTGGMNTEAFF.

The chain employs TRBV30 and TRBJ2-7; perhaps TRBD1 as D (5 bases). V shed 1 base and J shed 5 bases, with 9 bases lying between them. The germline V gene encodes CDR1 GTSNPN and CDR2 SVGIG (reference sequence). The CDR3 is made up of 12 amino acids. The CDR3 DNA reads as TGTGCCTGGAGTGGCTCCAGGGACGAGCAGTACTTC. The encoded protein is CAWSGSRDEQYF.

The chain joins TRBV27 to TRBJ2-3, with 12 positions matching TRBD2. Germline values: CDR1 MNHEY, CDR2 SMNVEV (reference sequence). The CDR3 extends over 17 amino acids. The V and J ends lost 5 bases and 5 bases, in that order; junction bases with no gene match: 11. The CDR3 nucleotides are TGTGCCAGCAGTCTTTCGCTAGCGGGAGGGCGGCAAGATACGCAGTATTTT. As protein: CASSLSLAGGRQDTQYF.

As DNA, the CDR3 is TGCGCCAGCAGTGACACAGGGCGTCGGGAGACCCAGTACTTC. Protein product: CASSDTGRRETQYF. The chain carries TRBV23-1 and TRBJ2-5; perhaps TRBD1 as D (6 bases). TRBV23-1 is placed among ORFs of uncertain function. The V and J ends lost 5 bases and 5 bases respectively, with 15 bases between them. CDR3 length equals 14 residues.

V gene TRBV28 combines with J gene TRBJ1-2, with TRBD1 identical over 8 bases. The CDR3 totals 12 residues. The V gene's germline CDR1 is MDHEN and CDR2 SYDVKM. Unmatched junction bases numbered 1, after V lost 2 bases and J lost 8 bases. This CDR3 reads CASSLQGAGYTF. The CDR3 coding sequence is TGTGCCAGCAGTTTACAGGGGGCCGGCTACACCTTC.

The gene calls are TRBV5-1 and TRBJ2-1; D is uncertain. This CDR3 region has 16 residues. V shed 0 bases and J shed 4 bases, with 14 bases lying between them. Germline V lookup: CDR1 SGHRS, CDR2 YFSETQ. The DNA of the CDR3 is TGCGCCAGCAGCTTGGTCGGCCCTACCCAATACAATGAGCAGTTCTTC. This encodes CASSLVGPTQYNEQFF.

CDR3 protein: CASSHTGTSGTTGELFF. In nucleotides, the CDR3 is TGCGCCAGCAGCCATACCGGGACTAGCGGGACTACCGGGGAGCTGTTTTTT. The chain is built from TRBV4-1 and TRBJ2-2; 13 bases line up with TRBD2. The length of the CDR3 is 17 residues. Germline CDR1 reads MGHRA; CDR2 reads YSYEKL. Trimming at V came to 3 bases and at J to 5 bases, leaving 6 bases not matched to a gene.

The CDR3 spells CASSPNVRLEAFF. CDR3 nucleotides: TGTGCCAGTAGTCCGAACGTGAGACTTGAAGCTTTCTTT. This chain joins TRBV19 and TRBJ1-1; D not resolved. CDR1 LNHDA and CDR2 SQIVND come from the germline V gene (reference sequence). Trimming took off 5 bases at V and 7 bases at J, with 14 bases between the two ends. The CDR3 covers 13 residues.

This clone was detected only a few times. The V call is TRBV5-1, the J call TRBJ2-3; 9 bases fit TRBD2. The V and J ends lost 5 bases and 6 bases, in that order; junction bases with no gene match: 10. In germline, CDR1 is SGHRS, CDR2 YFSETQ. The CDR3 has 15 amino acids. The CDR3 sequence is CASRLLAGTTDTQYF. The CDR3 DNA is TGCGCCAGCAGGCTACTAGCGGGTACCACCGATACGCAGTATTTT.

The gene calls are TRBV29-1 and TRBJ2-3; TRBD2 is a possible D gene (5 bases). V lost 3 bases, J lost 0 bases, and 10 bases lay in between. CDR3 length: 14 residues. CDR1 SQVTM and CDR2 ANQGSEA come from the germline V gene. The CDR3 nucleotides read TGCAGCGTTGAGCGAGGAGGCAGCACAGATACGCAGTATTTT. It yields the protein CSVERGGSTDTQYF.

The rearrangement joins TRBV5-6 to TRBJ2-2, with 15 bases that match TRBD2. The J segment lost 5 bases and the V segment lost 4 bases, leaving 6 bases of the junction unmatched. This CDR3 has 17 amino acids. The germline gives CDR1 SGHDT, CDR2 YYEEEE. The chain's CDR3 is CASSKGLAGGRTGELFF. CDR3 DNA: TGTGCCAGCAGCAAGGGACTAGCGGGAGGTCGGACCGGGGAGCTGTTTTTT.

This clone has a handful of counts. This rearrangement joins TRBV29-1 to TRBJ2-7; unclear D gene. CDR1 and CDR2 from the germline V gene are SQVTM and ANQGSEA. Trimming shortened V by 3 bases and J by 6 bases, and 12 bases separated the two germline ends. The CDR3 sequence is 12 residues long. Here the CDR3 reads CSVEMLPSEQYF. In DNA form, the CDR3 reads TGCAGCGTTGAGATGCTTCCCTCCGAGCAGTACTTC.

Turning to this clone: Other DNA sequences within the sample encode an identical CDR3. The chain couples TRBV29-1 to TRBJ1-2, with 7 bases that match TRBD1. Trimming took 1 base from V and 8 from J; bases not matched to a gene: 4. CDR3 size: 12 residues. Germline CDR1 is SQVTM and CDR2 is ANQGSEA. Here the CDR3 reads CSVEGQGGGYTF. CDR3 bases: TGCAGCGTTGAAGGACAGGGAGGCGGCTACACCTTC.

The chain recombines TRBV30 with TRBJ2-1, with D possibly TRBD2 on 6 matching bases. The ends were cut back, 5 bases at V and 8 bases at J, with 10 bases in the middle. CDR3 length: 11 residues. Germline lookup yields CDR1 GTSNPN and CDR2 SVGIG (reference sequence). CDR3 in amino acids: CAWARRDEQFF. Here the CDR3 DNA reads TGTGCCTGGGCCAGGAGGGATGAGCAGTTCTTC.

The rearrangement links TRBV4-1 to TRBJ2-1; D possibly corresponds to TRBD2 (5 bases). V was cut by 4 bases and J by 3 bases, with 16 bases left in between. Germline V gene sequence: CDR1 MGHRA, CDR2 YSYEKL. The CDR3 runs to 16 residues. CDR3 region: CASSPITRVRYNEQFF. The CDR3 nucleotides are TGCGCCAGCAGCCCAATTACTAGGGTACGCTACAATGAGCAGTTCTTC.

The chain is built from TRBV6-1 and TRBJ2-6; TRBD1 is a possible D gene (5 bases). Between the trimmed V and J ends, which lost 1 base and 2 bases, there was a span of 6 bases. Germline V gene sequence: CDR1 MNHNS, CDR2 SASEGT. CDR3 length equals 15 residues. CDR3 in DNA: TGTGCCAGCAGTGAAGGGGGCGCTGGGGCCAACGTCCTGACTTTC. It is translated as CASSEGGAGANVLTF.

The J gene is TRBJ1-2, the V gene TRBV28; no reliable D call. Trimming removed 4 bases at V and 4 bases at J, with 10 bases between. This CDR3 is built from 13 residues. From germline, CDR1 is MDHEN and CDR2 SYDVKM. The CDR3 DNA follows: TGTGCCAGCAGTTCTACAGCACTCTATGGCTACACCTTC. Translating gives CASSSTALYGYTF.

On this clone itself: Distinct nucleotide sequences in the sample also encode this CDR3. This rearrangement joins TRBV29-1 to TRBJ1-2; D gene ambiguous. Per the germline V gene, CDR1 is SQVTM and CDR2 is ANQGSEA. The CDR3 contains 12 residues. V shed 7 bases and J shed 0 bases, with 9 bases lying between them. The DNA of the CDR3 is TGCAGCGCCTCAGCACCTAACTATGGCTACACCTTC. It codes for CSASAPNYGYTF.

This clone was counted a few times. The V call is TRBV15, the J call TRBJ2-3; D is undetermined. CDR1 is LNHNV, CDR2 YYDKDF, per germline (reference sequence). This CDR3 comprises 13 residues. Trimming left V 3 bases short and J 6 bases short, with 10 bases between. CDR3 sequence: CATSSRVADTQYF. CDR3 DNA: TGTGCCACCAGCAGCCGGGTCGCGGATACGCAGTATTTT.

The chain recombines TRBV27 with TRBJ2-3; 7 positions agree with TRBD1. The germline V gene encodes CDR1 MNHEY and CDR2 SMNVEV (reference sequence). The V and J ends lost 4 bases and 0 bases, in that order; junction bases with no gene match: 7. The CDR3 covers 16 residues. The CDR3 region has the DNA TGTGCCAGCAGTTCCTACAGGGGTATGAGCACAGATACGCAGTATTTT. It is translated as CASSSYRGMSTDTQYF.

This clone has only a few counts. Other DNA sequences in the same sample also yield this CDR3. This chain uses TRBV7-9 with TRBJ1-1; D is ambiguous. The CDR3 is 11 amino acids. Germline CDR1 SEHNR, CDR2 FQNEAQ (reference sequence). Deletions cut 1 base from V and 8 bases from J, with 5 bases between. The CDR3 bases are TGTGCCAGCAGCTTAGGAACCGAAGCTTTCTTT. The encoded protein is CASSLGTEAFF.

DNA for the CDR3: TGCGCCAGCAGCTTGGTGGGCAGAGACTACGAGCAGTACTTC. Its translation: CASSLVGRDYEQYF. V is TRBV5-1 and J is TRBJ2-7; unclear D gene. Trimming took 0 bases from V and 3 from J, leaving 10 bases between them. The germline V gene encodes CDR1 SGHRS and CDR2 YFSETQ. This CDR3 comprises 14 residues.